These T cell receptor beta chains were read from a single sample in a study of T-cell memory formation after mild COVID-19. TCRdb re-called the 5' RACE reads through MiXCR, storing one row per CDR3 protein. The table records fewer than 500,000 distinct CDR3 sequences, about 23% of them present only once. The sample taken for sequencing was PBMCs or a T cell subset sorted from them (not recorded which). The receptors stem from an adult woman who had mild COVID-19 (a few samples of this study predate the infection). Cell type and time point are not known. The conserved cysteine and the conserved F or W are not part of the CDR3 here. Fields, in order: CDR3 protein, clone size, D gene, V gene. D genes are given only for firm matches. Some rows have no size entry. The others give once, few or many, or a class for an expanded clone.

ASSPVGGQYAYEQY,-,-,TRBV7-2
ASSPPPRFSGNTIY,few,-,TRBV7-9
SVEEAGGFTDTQY,few,TRBD2,TRBV29-1
ASSPEGTSGETQY,few,TRBD2,TRBV12-3/TRBV12-4
ASSFELAANTGELF,once,TRBD2,TRBV7-9
ATSPTSGATNEQF,-,TRBD2,TRBV24-1
SARTGGPQETQY,-,TRBD1,TRBV20-1
ASSQRGQKEAF,-,TRBD1,TRBV3-1
ASSSSGTATYEQY,-,TRBD1,TRBV6-5
ASSQWGQGEQETQY,few,TRBD1,TRBV7-2